This is a list of T cell receptor beta chains from one sample in a study of T-cell memory formation after mild COVID-19. TCRdb reprocessed the 5' RACE reads via MiXCR and lists one record per CDR3 protein. The repertoire includes 250,000 to 300,000 distinct CDR3 sequences, more than 15% of them detected once, and roughly a fifth sits in the top ten. The sample taken for sequencing was PBMCs or a T cell subset sorted from them (not recorded which). All receptors come from a man aged 18 to 29 who had mild COVID-19 (a few samples of this study predate the infection). Cell type and time point are not known. Both conserved end residues are part of each CDR3. A D gene is named only where the DNA matches it firmly. Clone size is stated in some rows and not others, as once, few, many or a class when expanded.

size	D	V	J	CDR3	DNA
few	-	TRBV12-3/TRBV12-4	TRBJ2-1	CASTPVQGSSYNEQFF	TGTGCCAGCACCCCGGTCCAGGGGAGCTCCTACAATGAGCAGTTCTTC
-	TRBD2	TRBV7-3	TRBJ2-3	CASSLGPAGAWGDTQYF	TGTGCCAGCAGCCTAGGCCCAGCGGGGGCCTGGGGGGATACGCAGTATTTT
once	TRBD2	TRBV5-6	TRBJ2-5	CASSLVLTSAETQYF	TGTGCCAGCAGCTTGGTTCTTACTAGCGCAGAGACCCAGTACTTC
few	-	TRBV14	TRBJ2-2	CASSHNTGELFF	TGTGCCAGCAGCCATAACACCGGGGAGCTGTTTTTT
-	-	TRBV6-5	TRBJ1-1	CASSNRGNTEAFF	TGTGCCAGTTCCAATCGGGGGAACACTGAAGCTTTCTTT
many	-	TRBV27	TRBJ2-3	CASSSPRTGRASLLTDTQYF	TGTGCCAGCAGTTCCCCAAGAACAGGGCGTGCGAGTTTATTGACAGATACGCAGTATTTT
-	-	TRBV3-2	TRBJ2-1	CASSSHQLGAGEQFF	TGTGCCAGCAGCTCACACCAGCTAGGGGCTGGTGAGCAGTTCTTC
-	-	TRBV5-1	TRBJ2-5	CASSRNGEETQYF	TGCGCCAGCAGCAGGAACGGGGAAGAGACCCAGTACTTC
few	-	TRBV6-2/TRBV6-3	TRBJ1-5	CASSYFLGPQHF	TGTGCCAGCAGTTATTTCCTCGGGCCCCAGCATTTT
-	TRBD2	TRBV10-3	TRBJ2-5	CAISESGGEETQYF	TGTGCCATCAGTGAGAGTGGGGGGGAAGAGACCCAGTACTTC
few	TRBD1	TRBV2	TRBJ1-5	CASKSDRGSQPQHF	TGTGCCAGCAAGAGTGACAGGGGAAGTCAGCCCCAGCATTTT
few	-	TRBV7-9	TRBJ2-1	CASSRGVTYEQFF	TGTGCCAGCAGTAGAGGGGTGACCTATGAGCAGTTCTTC
few	-	TRBV4-1	TRBJ1-1	CASSQDQGYTEAFF	TGCGCCAGCAGCCAAGATCAGGGTTATACTGAAGCTTTCTTT
few	TRBD2	TRBV9	TRBJ2-3	CASSARGAFGTDTQYF	TGTGCCAGCAGCGCGCGGGGGGCATTTGGCACAGATACGCAGTATTTT
-	-	TRBV24-1	TRBJ2-6	CATSIPGANVLTF	TGTGCCACCAGTATTCCTGGGGCCAACGTCCTGACTTTC
many	-	TRBV5-4	TRBJ2-1	CATIPGGSYNEQFF	TGTGCCACCATCCCAGGGGGGTCCTACAATGAGCAGTTCTTC
-	TRBD2	TRBV5-1	TRBJ2-5	CASSGGGGQETQYF	TGCGCCAGCAGCGGCGGGGGGGGACAAGAGACCCAGTACTTC
few	-	TRBV9	TRBJ1-5	CASSARRRVDQPQHF	TGTGCCAGCAGCGCCCGTAGGAGGGTGGATCAGCCCCAGCATTTT
few	-	TRBV20-1	TRBJ2-7	CSAQQSSYEQYF	TGCAGTGCTCAACAGAGCTCCTACGAGCAGTACTTC
few	-	TRBV6-5	TRBJ1-4	CASSYDRRNEKLFF	TGTGCCAGCAGCTATGACAGAAGGAATGAAAAACTGTTTTTT
few	TRBD1	TRBV5-1	TRBJ1-4	CASSWDREAEKLFF	TGCGCCAGCAGCTGGGACAGGGAGGCGGAAAAACTGTTTTTT
-	TRBD1	TRBV24-1	TRBJ2-1	CATSDSGQGDNEQFF	TGTGCCACCAGTGATTCAGGACAGGGCGACAATGAGCAGTTCTTC
-	-	TRBV28	TRBJ1-5	CASSPRRWGNQPQHF	TGTGCCAGCAGTCCACGACGTTGGGGGAATCAGCCCCAGCATTTT
few	-	TRBV7-8	TRBJ2-3	CASSSRGGSTTDTQYF	TGTGCCAGCAGCTCAAGGGGGGGGTCTACCACAGATACGCAGTATTTT
few	-	TRBV15	TRBJ1-5	CATSRQHKTPQHF	TGTGCCACCAGCAGACAACACAAGACGCCCCAGCATTTT
-	-	TRBV5-1	TRBJ1-5	CASSLQGDQPQHF	TGCGCCAGCAGCTTGCAAGGGGATCAGCCCCAGCATTTT
few	-	TRBV7-2	TRBJ1-4	CASSLYRATGEKLFF	TGTGCCAGCAGCTTGTACAGGGCGACTGGTGAAAAACTGTTTTTT
few	-	TRBV5-1	TRBJ1-6	CASSAGELRSPLHF	TGCGCCAGCAGTGCAGGGGAGTTAAGGTCACCCCTCCACTTT
few	-	TRBV7-9	TRBJ1-1	CASSLHSRPGRPKMNTEAFF	TGTGCCAGCAGCTTACATAGCCGCCCGGGACGGCCAAAGATGAACACTGAAGCTTTCTTT
-	-	TRBV25-1	TRBJ1-6	CASSEGRSPLHF	TGTGCCAGCAGTGAGGGCAGATCACCCCTCCACTTT
many	TRBD2	TRBV7-3	TRBJ2-7	CASSSGTSGTHHF	TGTGCCAGCAGCTCAGGGACTAGCGGGACCCACCACTTC
many	-	TRBV27	TRBJ2-7	CASSLFAGRAYEQYF	TGTGCCAGCAGTTTATTTGCAGGGCGCGCCTACGAGCAGTACTTC
-	-	TRBV6-6	TRBJ2-4	CASTGTVAKNIQYF	TGTGCCAGCACTGGGACGGTAGCCAAAAACATTCAGTACTTC
few	-	TRBV7-8	TRBJ1-1	CASSRKTAMNTEAFF	TGTGCCAGCAGCAGGAAGACAGCAATGAACACTGAAGCTTTCTTT
-	-	TRBV18	TRBJ1-2	CASSPQPPPAKWDGYTF	TGTGCCAGCTCCCCCCAACCACCGCCGGCTAAGTGGGATGGCTACACCTTC
-	-	TRBV6-2/TRBV6-3	TRBJ2-7	CASSYGFESYEQYF	TGTGCCAGCAGTTACGGTTTTGAATCCTACGAGCAGTACTTC
-	-	TRBV5-1	TRBJ2-1	CASSLSTGKPLYNEQFF	TGCGCCAGCAGCTTGTCTACAGGGAAACCCCTCTACAATGAGCAGTTCTTC
-	TRBD1	TRBV12-3/TRBV12-4	TRBJ2-3	CASSPDRGSTDTQYF	TGTGCCAGCAGCCCCGACAGGGGAAGCACAGATACGCAGTATTTT
few	TRBD1	TRBV7-8	TRBJ1-5	CATRDSWGSNQPQHF	TGTGCCACCAGGGACAGTTGGGGCAGCAATCAGCCCCAGCATTTT
few	TRBD1	TRBV7-9	TRBJ2-2	CASSLGPGQGLHWDTGELFF	TGTGCCAGCTCATTAGGACCGGGACAGGGTCTACATTGGGACACCGGGGAGCTGTTTTTT
-	-	TRBV6-1	TRBJ1-5	CASNLIRDYSNQPQHF	TGTGCCAGCAATCTCATCAGGGATTATAGCAATCAGCCCCAGCATTTT
many	-	TRBV29-1	TRBJ2-5	CSVWVKETQYF	TGCAGCGTTTGGGTCAAAGAGACCCAGTACTTC
-	-	TRBV28	TRBJ1-2	CASTPPGSIVYGYTF	TGTGCCAGCACTCCACCCGGCAGTATTGTCTATGGCTACACCTTC
many	TRBD1	TRBV5-1	TRBJ1-1	CASGMTGQGATEAFF	TGCGCCAGCGGGATGACGGGACAGGGAGCCACTGAAGCTTTCTTT
-	-	TRBV19	TRBJ1-5	CASSIGESGNQPQHF	TGTGCCAGTAGTATTGGGGAATCCGGGAATCAGCCCCAGCATTTT
many	-	TRBV4-2	TRBJ2-3	CASSQEGTDTQYF	TGTGCCAGCAGCCAAGAAGGGACCGATACGCAGTATTTT
few	-	TRBV4-1	TRBJ2-2	CASSQVTRGVGELFF	TGCGCCAGCAGCCAAGTAACCAGGGGCGTCGGGGAGCTGTTTTTT
few	-	TRBV18	TRBJ1-6	CASSPPNRDGNSPLHF	TGTGCCAGCTCACCACCGAATAGGGACGGAAATTCACCCCTCCACTTT
-	-	TRBV12-3/TRBV12-4	TRBJ1-6	CASRWSSYNSPLHF	TGTGCCAGCAGATGGAGCTCCTATAATTCACCCCTCCACTTT
-	-	TRBV5-4	TRBJ2-3	CASSLWYFGTDTQYF	TGTGCCAGCAGCCTCTGGTACTTTGGCACAGATACGCAGTATTTT
many	-	TRBV5-1	TRBJ2-5	CASSSDRQETQYF	TGCGCCAGCAGCTCCGACAGACAAGAGACCCAGTACTTC
-	TRBD2	TRBV7-2	TRBJ2-1	CASSFALGSGSTNEQFF	TGTGCCAGCAGCTTCGCCCTCGGCAGCGGGAGTACAAATGAGCAGTTCTTC
many	TRBD2	TRBV5-1	TRBJ2-3	CASSPYGGGSRADTQYF	TGCGCCAGCAGCCCGTACGGGGGGGGATCGCGCGCAGATACGCAGTATTTT
many	TRBD1	TRBV6-5	TRBJ2-2	CASRPETGLPGELFF	TGTGCCAGCCGTCCCGAGACAGGGCTTCCCGGGGAGCTGTTTTTT
-	-	TRBV9	TRBJ2-3	CASSVAGLAETGTQYF	TGTGCCAGCAGCGTAGCGGGCCTGGCCGAAACGGGTACGCAGTATTTT
many	-	TRBV5-4	TRBJ2-5	CASKGGETQYF	TGTGCCAGTAAAGGGGGGGAGACCCAGTACTTC
-	-	TRBV7-9	TRBJ1-1	CASSEVSGARTEAFF	TGTGCCAGCAGCGAGGTGTCAGGGGCGAGGACTGAAGCTTTCTTT
many	TRBD1	TRBV29-1	TRBJ2-7	CSVEDVTGADYEQYF	TGCAGCGTTGAAGATGTCACAGGGGCGGACTACGAGCAGTACTTC